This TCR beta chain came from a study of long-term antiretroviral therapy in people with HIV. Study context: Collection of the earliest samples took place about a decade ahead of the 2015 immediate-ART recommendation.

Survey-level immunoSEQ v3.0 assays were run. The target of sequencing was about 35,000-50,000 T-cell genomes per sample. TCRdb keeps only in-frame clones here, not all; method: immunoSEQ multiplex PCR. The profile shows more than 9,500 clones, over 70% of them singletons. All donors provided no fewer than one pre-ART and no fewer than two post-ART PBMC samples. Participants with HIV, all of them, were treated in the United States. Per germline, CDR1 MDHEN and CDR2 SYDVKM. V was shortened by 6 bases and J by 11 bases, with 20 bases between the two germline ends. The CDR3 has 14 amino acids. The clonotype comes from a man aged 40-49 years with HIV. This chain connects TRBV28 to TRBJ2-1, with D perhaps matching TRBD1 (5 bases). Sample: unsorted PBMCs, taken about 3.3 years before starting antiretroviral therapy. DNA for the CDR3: TGTGCCAGCAGCGACCGAGGACAAAGCGAGAAGCAGTTCTTC. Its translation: CASSDRGQSEKQFF.